A selection of T cell receptor beta chains follows, all from one sample in a study of cytomegalovirus exposure and HLA in healthy donors. This table comes from immunoSEQ multiplex PCR, and its TCRdb copy is limited to in-frame clones, with some not included. The sample has tens of thousands of clones. Sequenced: PBMCs. The receptors shown here come from a woman in her 40s in good health and CMV-seropositive. CDR3s include the opening cysteine and the closing phenylalanine or tryptophan. D genes are given only for firm matches.

CASSLGRVTNQPQHF	TGTGCCAGCAGCTTAGGGAGAGTCACGAATCAGCCCCAGCATTTT	TRBV7-8	TRBJ1-5	.
CASSQDWNTGELFF	TGCGCCAGCAGCCAAGACTGGAACACCGGGGAGCTGTTTTTT	TRBV4-3	TRBJ2-2	.
CASSKWTGSLAEAFF	TGCGCCAGCAGCAAGTGGACAGGGAGCTTAGCTGAAGCTTTCTTT	TRBV5-1	TRBJ1-1	TRBD1
CASSVGITAGGSDTQYF	TGTGCCAGCAGCGTGGGTATTACAGCGGGGGGGTCAGATACGCAGTATTTT	TRBV9	TRBJ2-3	TRBD2
CASSYSFEKVFF	TGTGCCAGCAGTTACTCGTTCGAGAAAGTTTTCTTT	TRBV6-6	TRBJ1-1	.
CASSYRAPPGETQYF	TGTGCCAGCAGCTACAGGGCACCCCCGGGGGAGACCCAGTACTTC	TRBV6-1	TRBJ2-5	.
CASSQLLDRLRGYTF	TGTGCCAGCAGCCAATTACTTGACAGGTTGCGAGGCTACACCTTC	TRBV6-5	TRBJ1-2	.
CATSRDPGRGTYGYTF	TGTGCCACCAGCAGAGATCCGGGACGGGGGACCTATGGCTACACCTTC	TRBV15	TRBJ1-2	.
CASSLTGGGGAQYF	TGTGCCAGCAGTTTAACCGGGGGGGGCGGGGCCCAGTACTTC	TRBV6-5	TRBJ2-5	TRBD2
CASSPDRGQPQHF	TGTGCCAGCAGCCCGGACAGGGGTCAGCCCCAGCATTTT	TRBV7-8	TRBJ1-5	TRBD1
CASSSNRQRPNEKLFF	TGTGCCAGCAGCTCCAACAGGCAGAGGCCTAATGAAAAACTGTTTTTT	TRBV7-8	TRBJ1-4	.
CASSLAQGEGNEQYF	TGTGCCAGCAGCTTAGCACAGGGAGAAGGGAACGAGCAGTACTTC	TRBV7-6	TRBJ2-7	.
CAWTGVWNTEAFF	TGTGCCTGGACAGGGGTTTGGAACACTGAAGCTTTCTTT	TRBV30	TRBJ1-1	.
CASGGSGGSYNEQFF	TGTGCCAGCGGGGGGAGCGGGGGCTCCTACAATGAGCAGTTCTTC	TRBV5-4	TRBJ2-1	TRBD2
CASSGGWDSHGYTF	TGTGCCAGCAGCGGAGGCTGGGACAGTCATGGCTACACCTTC	TRBV4-2	TRBJ1-2	TRBD1
CASSLGPTGDGEAFF	TGTGCCAGCAGCTTAGGACCGACAGGGGATGGCGAAGCTTTCTTT	TRBV7-9	TRBJ1-1	TRBD1
CASSYSAGGTGELFF	TGTGCCAGCAGTTATTCTGCAGGGGGGACCGGGGAGCTGTTTTTT	TRBV6-5	TRBJ2-2	.
CASSLGQGSPLHF	TGTGCCAGCAGCTTAGGACAGGGTTCACCCCTCCACTTT	TRBV7-2	TRBJ1-6	TRBD1
CASSQPTGGKYEQYF	TGCGCCAGCAGCCAACCGACAGGAGGCAAGTACGAGCAGTACTTC	TRBV4-1	TRBJ2-7	.
CASSLDLGAGGIDGEAFF	TGTGCCAGCTCACTAGATTTAGGGGCAGGGGGCATAGACGGTGAAGCTTTCTTT	TRBV18	TRBJ1-1	TRBD1
CATDSSGANVLTF	TGTGCCACAGATTCCTCTGGGGCCAACGTCCTGACTTTC	TRBV7-9	TRBJ2-6	.
CASSLVAARGNTEAFF	TGTGCCAGCAGCTTGGTGGCAGCGCGGGGGAACACTGAAGCTTTCTTT	TRBV5-5	TRBJ1-1	.
CASSLIVTQETQYF	TGTGCCAGTAGTCTCATAGTGACTCAAGAGACCCAGTACTTC	TRBV19	TRBJ2-5	.
CASSFGTGIGYTF	TGTGCCAGCAGCTTCGGGACAGGGATCGGCTACACCTTC	TRBV11-2	TRBJ1-2	TRBD1
CASSEFGEQFF	TGTGCCAGCAGTGAATTCGGTGAGCAGTTCTTC	TRBV6-1	TRBJ2-1	.
CASSPLTGKDEQYF	TGTGCCAGTAGTCCCTTGACAGGGAAGGACGAGCAGTACTTC	TRBV19	TRBJ2-7	TRBD1
CATKDRVTYEQYF	TGTGCCACCAAGGACAGGGTCACCTACGAGCAGTACTTC	TRBV19	TRBJ2-7	TRBD1
CASSLAQGGYGYTF	TGCGCCAGCAGCTTGGCACAGGGGGGCTATGGCTACACCTTC	TRBV5-1	TRBJ1-2	TRBD1
CASSLGLAGAFLDEQFF	TGTGCCAGCAGTTTAGGACTAGCGGGAGCCTTTCTGGATGAGCAGTTCTTC	TRBV27	TRBJ2-1	TRBD2
CASSSSNWYNEQFF	TGTGCCAGCAGCTCTAGCAATTGGTACAATGAGCAGTTCTTC	TRBV5-6	TRBJ2-1	.
CARNYRDEQFF	TGTGCCAGAAACTACAGGGATGAGCAGTTCTTC	TRBV5-3	TRBJ2-1	.
CSVEGGLGYTF	TGCAGCGTTGAGGGAGGGCTGGGCTACACCTTC	TRBV29-1	TRBJ1-2	.
CASSNPGGGYTF	TGTGCCAGCAGCAACCCAGGGGGTGGCTACACCTTC	TRBV7-9	TRBJ1-2	TRBD1
CASSLRAGGGEETQYF	TGTGCCAGCAGTTTGAGGGCGGGAGGGGGAGAAGAGACCCAGTACTTC	TRBV28	TRBJ2-5	TRBD2
CASSQAPAGTGELFF	TGCGCCAGCAGCCAAGCTCCAGCGGGAACCGGGGAGCTGTTTTTT	TRBV4-1	TRBJ2-2	TRBD2
CASSPQGDTEAFF	TGCGCCAGCAGCCCTCAGGGGGACACTGAAGCTTTCTTT	TRBV5-1	TRBJ1-1	TRBD1
CASRDRGETQYF	TGTGCCAGCAGGGACAGGGGAGAGACCCAGTACTTC	TRBV2	TRBJ2-5	TRBD1
CASSSTSMAEQFF	TGTGCCAGCAGCTCAACTAGTATGGCTGAGCAGTTCTTC	TRBV7-9	TRBJ2-1	.
CASSEQGWGNTEAFF	TGTGCCAGCAGCGAACAGGGGTGGGGGAACACTGAAGCTTTCTTT	TRBV7-9	TRBJ1-1	TRBD1
CASSSPGNTEAFF	TGTGCCAGCAGCTCCCCGGGGAACACTGAAGCTTTCTTT	TRBV6-6	TRBJ1-1	.
CASSPRPPRDTEAFF	TGTGCCAGCTCACCACGGCCGCCGAGGGACACTGAAGCTTTCTTT	TRBV18	TRBJ1-1	.